Below, 24 T cell receptor beta chains from the same sample are listed, as sequenced in a study of cytomegalovirus exposure and HLA in healthy donors. The PCR employed 60 Vbeta primers together with 13 Jbeta primers. Sequencing was performed with immunoSEQ multiplex PCR; in TCRdb, only in-frame clones are kept and a portion is missing. The sample shows 120,000 or so clones, over 70% of them seen only once. The sequenced sample consisted of PBMCs. These TCRs come from a woman aged 45-65 years in good health and CMV-seropositive.

This clone came up a few times. The chain carries TRBV7-2 and TRBJ1-5; perhaps TRBD1 as D (6 bases). V was trimmed by 4 bases and J by 0 bases, leaving 16 bases between them. The V gene's germline CDR1 is SGHTA and CDR2 FQGNSA. CDR3 length: 17 amino acids. The CDR3 DNA reads as TGTGCCAGCAGCTCCCCCAGGGGCGCGGGTAGCAATCAGCCCCAGCATTTT. This sequence encodes CASSSPRGAGSNQPQHF.

This chain links TRBV6-5 with TRBJ1-1, with D hard to call. Germline V gives CDR1 MNHEY, CDR2 SVGAGI. This CDR3 is built from 12 residues. Trimming pared 4 bases from V and 10 bases from J, leaving 13 bases between. The CDR3 coding sequence is TGTGCCAGCAGTTCAAGACACCGGTCAGCTTTCTTT. Amino acids: CASSSRHRSAFF.

This clone has more than one count but fewer than ten. The J gene is TRBJ1-6, the V gene TRBV5-4, with TRBD1 identical over 10 bases. CDR3 length: 13 amino acids. Unmatched junction bases numbered 1, after V lost 3 bases and J lost 10 bases. Germline assignment: CDR1 SGHNT and CDR2 YYREEE (reference sequence). The CDR3: CASSWDRGSPLHF. For the CDR3, the DNA is TGTGCCAGCAGCTGGGACAGGGGCTCACCCCTCCACTTT.

This clone showed up just once. The V and J genes are TRBV30 and TRBJ2-1; TRBD2 matches 10 bases. Germline CDR1 reads GTSNPN; CDR2 reads SVGIG (reference sequence). CDR3 size: 13 residues. V dropped 2 bases and J dropped 11; count of bases not matched to a gene: 6. This chain's CDR3 is CAWSPGTSVQQFF. As DNA, the CDR3 is TGTGCCTGGAGTCCCGGGACTAGCGTACAGCAGTTCTTC.

This rearrangement joins TRBV19 to TRBJ1-5; perhaps TRBD1 as D (5 bases). The CDR3 is 15 residues long. The germline gives CDR1 LNHDA, CDR2 SQIVND (reference sequence). V gave up 3 bases and J gave up 6 bases, with 15 bases separating them. CDR3 nucleotide sequence: TGTGCCAGTAGTATCGGCAGGGTGAATAGTCAGCCCCAGCATTTT. This translates into CASSIGRVNSQPQHF.

The chain is built from TRBV19 and TRBJ2-7, with TRBD1 matching 8 bases. The germline V gene has CDR1 LNHDA and CDR2 SQIVND (reference sequence). J lost 2 bases, V lost 3 bases, and 6 bases had no gene match. The CDR3 covers 15 residues. The CDR3 region has the DNA TGTGCCAGTAGTATTTTCCAGGGGGCCACCTACGAGCAGTACTTC. The encoded protein is CASSIFQGATYEQYF. The entire variable domain, with the rest obtained from reference TRBV19 and TRBJ2-7, is as follows: DGGITQSPKYLFRKEGQNVTLSCEQNLNHDAMYWYRQDPGQGLRLIYYSQIVNDFQKGDIAEGYSVSREKKESFPLTVTSAQKNPTAFYLCASSIFQGATYEQYFGPGTRLTVT.

The chain uses TRBV7-2 and TRBJ2-1; D gene unclear. Germline V lookup: CDR1 SGHTA, CDR2 FQGNSA. The germline V and J ends were trimmed by 1 base and 10 bases, with 14 bases remaining between them. This CDR3 comprises 14 residues. The CDR3 nucleotides read TGTGCCAGCAGCTTAGTCCCTACGGGTACCGAGCAGTTCTTC. It translates to CASSLVPTGTEQFF.

This chain connects TRBV19 to TRBJ2-1; D remains ambiguous. The CDR3 sequence is 14 residues long. V lost 1 base and J lost 6, with 10 bases in between. CDR1 is LNHDA and CDR2 is SQIVND in the germline V gene (reference sequence). The CDR3 loop is CASSIGGSLNEQFF. The CDR3 coding sequence is TGTGCCAGTAGTATAGGAGGATCCCTCAATGAGCAGTTCTTC.

CDR3 coding DNA: TGCGCCAGCAGCCCCACAGAGTCCTATGGCTACACCTTC. As protein: CASSPTESYGYTF. This sequence joins TRBV5-1 and TRBJ1-2; D is ambiguous. Trimming took off 4 bases at V and 4 bases at J, with 11 bases between the two ends. Germline CDR1 is SGHRS and CDR2 is YFSETQ. The CDR3 is 13 residues long.

J is TRBJ1-6 and V is TRBV4-3; D might be TRBD1 (5 bases). This CDR3 is built from 16 residues. Trimming removed 4 bases at V and 3 bases at J, with 13 bases between. In germline, CDR1 is LGHNA, CDR2 YSLEER. The CDR3 spells CASSPHSTVYNSPLHF. As DNA, the CDR3 is TGCGCCAGCAGCCCGCATTCGACAGTCTATAATTCACCCCTCCACTTT.

The rearrangement links TRBV15 to TRBJ2-1, with TRBD2 as a possible D gene (5 bases). Per germline, CDR1 LNHNV and CDR2 YYDKDF (reference sequence). Trimming cost V 0 bases and J 1 base, with 7 bases left between them. The CDR3 sequence is 15 residues long. CDR3 DNA: TGTGCCACCAGCAGAGAGGCGGGTTCCTACAATGAGCAGTTCTTC. It is translated as CATSREAGSYNEQFF.

The chain carries TRBV4-2 and TRBJ2-5; 11 bases are shared with TRBD2. The ends lost 4 bases at V and 5 bases at J; junction bases unmatched: 6. CDR1 is LGHNA, CDR2 YNFKEQ, per germline. CDR3 length: 15 residues. This chain's CDR3 is CASSRTSGGGETQYF. The CDR3 nucleotides are TGTGCCAGCAGCCGCACTAGCGGGGGCGGGGAGACCCAGTACTTC.

The chain uses TRBV5-6 and TRBJ2-3; weak D call: TRBD2 (5 bases). Germline values: CDR1 SGHDT, CDR2 YYEEEE. V gave up 0 bases and J gave up 4 bases, with 12 bases separating them. The CDR3 length is 15 residues. The CDR3 reads CASSLDLSRADTQYF. The CDR3 DNA reads as TGTGCCAGCAGCTTGGACCTGTCGAGGGCAGATACGCAGTATTTT.

This rearrangement joins TRBV7-2 to TRBJ1-6; D call uncertain. The germline gives CDR1 SGHTA, CDR2 FQGNSA. CDR3 length equals 15 residues. Trimming pared 5 bases from V and 14 bases from J, leaving 22 bases between. The CDR3, as DNA: TGTGCCAGCAGCACCGTACCCGGGCCCGTGGGAGCCCTCCACTTT. This encodes CASSTVPGPVGALHF. Drawing the rest from reference TRBV7-2 and TRBJ1-6, the complete variable domain is GAGVSQSPSNKVTEKGKDVELRCDPISGHTALYWYRQSLGQGLEFLIYFQGNSAPDKSGLPSDRFSAERTGGSVSTLTIQRTQQEDSAVYLCASSTVPGPVGALHFGNGTRLTVT.

This clone was counted a few times. The rearrangement uses TRBV19 and TRBJ2-7, with 13 bases matching TRBD2. Germline V gene lookup returns CDR1 LNHDA and CDR2 SQIVND (reference sequence). J was trimmed by 5 bases and V by 6 bases; bases with no gene match: 13. The CDR3 is 17 amino acids. The CDR3 reads CASRPGGGLAGSHEQYF. In DNA, the CDR3 is TGTGCCAGTAGGCCCGGAGGGGGACTAGCGGGATCCCACGAGCAGTACTTC.

This clone has ten or more counts. The chain joins TRBV7-6 to TRBJ1-4; 11 bases are shared with TRBD1. The length of the CDR3 is 17 residues. Germline CDR1 reads SGHVS; CDR2 reads FNYEAQ. J lost 7 bases, V lost 1 base, and 8 bases had no gene match. CDR3 sequence: CASSLEDRGLGGEKLFF. The CDR3 region has the DNA TGTGCCAGCAGCTTAGAGGACAGGGGGCTTGGCGGTGAAAAACTGTTTTTT.

The chain uses TRBV29-1 and TRBJ1-4; tentatively, D is TRBD1 (5 bases). CDR3 size: 13 residues. The V gene's germline CDR1 is SQVTM and CDR2 ANQGSEA. Trimming shortened V by 4 bases and J by 8 bases, and 14 bases separated the two germline ends. The CDR3 DNA reads as TGCAGCGTTGGCTGGGCAAGGGGCGAAAAACTGTTTTTT. It is translated as CSVGWARGEKLFF.

This clone was observed once. The rearrangement uses TRBV10-3 and TRBJ1-3; 9 nucleotides line up with TRBD1. The germline V gene has CDR1 ENHRY and CDR2 SYGVKD. V lost 7 bases, J lost 4 bases, and 14 bases stayed unmatched. The CDR3 is made up of 17 amino acids. As DNA, the CDR3 is TGTGCCATCACCACTGATATGGGACAGGGACTAGGAAACACCATATATTTT. It codes for CAITTDMGQGLGNTIYF.

The V call is TRBV6-1, the J call TRBJ1-1; the D is unclear. Germline V CDR1 and CDR2: MNHNS, SASEGT. CDR3 length: 17 residues. V was trimmed by 3 bases and J by 7 bases, leaving 24 bases between them. In DNA, the CDR3 is TGTGCCAGCAGTGAGGCCCACGCTAGTGGCCGGTTTAATGAAGCTTTCTTT. Its protein is CASSEAHASGRFNEAFF.

V gene TRBV19 combines with J gene TRBJ2-5; 10 nucleotides match TRBD2. J was trimmed by 3 bases and V by 6 bases; bases with no gene match: 7. The germline V gene has CDR1 LNHDA and CDR2 SQIVND (reference sequence). The CDR3 is 15 residues long. The chain's CDR3 is CASSPRLAGKETQYF. CDR3 nucleotide sequence: TGTGCCAGTAGCCCCAGACTAGCGGGTAAAGAGACCCAGTACTTC.

The rearrangement links TRBV6-6 to TRBJ1-5, with a weak D call TRBD1 (5 bases). Between the trimmed V and J ends, which lost 9 bases and 7 bases, there was a span of 16 bases. The CDR3 length is 13 residues. From germline, CDR1 is MNHNY and CDR2 SVGAGI (reference sequence). Here the CDR3 DNA reads TGTGCCAGTCAGGGACGAAGCGGGCAGCCCCAGCATTTT. As protein: CASQGRSGQPQHF.

This sequence joins TRBV5-1 and TRBJ2-7; 11 nucleotides agree with TRBD2. The CDR3 has 17 residues. Losses at the gene ends were 0 bases for V and 0 bases for J; bases not matched to a gene: 5. Germline values: CDR1 SGHRS, CDR2 YFSETQ. The CDR3 DNA reads as TGCGCCAGCAGCTTGGGTGCTAGCGGGAGGAACTCCTACGAGCAGTACTTC. Its protein product is CASSLGASGRNSYEQYF.

The V gene is TRBV2, the J gene TRBJ2-7; possibly TRBD2 for D (5 bases). The germline V gene encodes CDR1 SNHLY and CDR2 FYNNEI. The CDR3 loop spans 14 amino acids. Deletions cut 6 bases from V and 5 bases from J, with 17 bases between. The CDR3 loop is CASSGIITGNEQYF. The CDR3 region has the DNA TGTGCCAGCAGCGGCATTATCACGGGGAACGAGCAGTACTTC.

This clone was seen more than once but under ten times. This chain connects TRBV2 to TRBJ1-5, with D possibly being TRBD1 (6 bases). The germline CDR1 and CDR2 sequences are SNHLY and FYNNEI. There are 17 residues in the CDR3. Trimming removed 6 bases at V and 6 bases at J, with 24 bases between. The CDR3 spells CASRGNMGGLGGQPQHF. In nucleotides, the CDR3 is TGTGCCAGCAGGGGTAACATGGGGGGGCTGGGGGGTCAGCCCCAGCATTTT.